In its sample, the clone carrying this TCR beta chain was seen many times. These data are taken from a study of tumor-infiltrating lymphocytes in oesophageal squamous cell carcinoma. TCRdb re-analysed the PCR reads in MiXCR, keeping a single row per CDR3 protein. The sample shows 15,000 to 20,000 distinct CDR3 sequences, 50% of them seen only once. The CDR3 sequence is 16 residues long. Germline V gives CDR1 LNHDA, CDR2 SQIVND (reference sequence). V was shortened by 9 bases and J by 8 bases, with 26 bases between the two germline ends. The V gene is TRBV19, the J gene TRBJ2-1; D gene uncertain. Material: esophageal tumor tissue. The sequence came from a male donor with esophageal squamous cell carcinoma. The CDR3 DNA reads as TGTGCCAGAACTACTGCGACCCATCGACACGTCGATGAGCAGTTCTTC. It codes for CARTTATHRHVDEQFF.